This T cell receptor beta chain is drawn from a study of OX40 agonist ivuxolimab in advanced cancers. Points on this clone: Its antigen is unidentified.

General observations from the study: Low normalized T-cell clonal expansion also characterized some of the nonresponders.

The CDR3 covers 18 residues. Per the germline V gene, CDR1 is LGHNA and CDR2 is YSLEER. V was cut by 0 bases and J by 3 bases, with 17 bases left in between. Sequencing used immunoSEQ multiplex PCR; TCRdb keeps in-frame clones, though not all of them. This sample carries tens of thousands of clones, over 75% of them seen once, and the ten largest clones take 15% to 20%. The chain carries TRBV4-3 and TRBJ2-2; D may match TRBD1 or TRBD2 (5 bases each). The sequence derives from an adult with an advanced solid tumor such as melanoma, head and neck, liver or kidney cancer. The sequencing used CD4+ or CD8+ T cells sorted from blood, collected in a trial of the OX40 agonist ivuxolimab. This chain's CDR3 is CASSQDRRARGHTGELFF. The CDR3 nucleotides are TGCGCCAGCAGCCAAGATAGAAGAGCAAGGGGACACACCGGGGAGCTGTTTTTT.